These 9 T cell receptor beta chains originate from one sample sequenced in a study of T cell repertoires in cytomegalovirus infection. Each CDR3 protein is one row after TCRdb ran MiXCR on the reads. Of some 300,000 distinct CDR3 sequences listed, approximately 8.9% were seen once; the top ten hold approximately 2.4%. Material: PBMCs. The receptor set was obtained from a human donor in good health (CMV status not recorded). Some clones in this sample may be carry-over from other donors' samples.

This clonotype came up many times. The chain recombines TRBV28 with TRBJ2-2; 9 bases align to TRBD1. V gave up 7 bases and J gave up 3 bases; unmatched junction bases: 6. Germline values: CDR1 MDHEN, CDR2 SYDVKM. The CDR3 extends over 15 amino acids. As DNA, the CDR3 is TGTGCCAGCAAAACCGGGACAGGGCACACCGGGGAGCTGTTTTTT. It yields the protein CASKTGTGHTGELFF.

V gene TRBV7-9 combines with J gene TRBJ2-7; TRBD1 matches 8 bases. Germline-derived CDR1 and CDR2 are SEHNR and FQNEAQ (reference sequence). This CDR3 region has 12 residues. J lost 9 bases, V lost 5 bases, and 6 bases had no gene match. CDR3 residues: CASSKGQGGQYV. The CDR3, as DNA: TGTGCCAGCAGCAAAGGACAGGGAGGGCAGTACGTC.

This clonotype was seen many times. The CDR3 spells CASSLGQGTSGNTIYF. CDR3 sequence (DNA): TGTGCCAGCAGTTTAGGCCAGGGGACCTCTGGAAACACCATATATTTT. The chain links TRBV28 to TRBJ1-3; D is possibly TRBD1 (6 bases). CDR1 and CDR2 from the germline V gene are MDHEN and SYDVKM. The CDR3 totals 16 residues. The V gene lost 2 bases and the J gene lost 0 bases, with 11 bases spanning the gap.

This clonotype was counted many times. The chain uses TRBV6-5 and TRBJ2-2; 8 bases are shared with TRBD2. Per germline, CDR1 MNHEY and CDR2 SVGAGI. There are 15 residues in the CDR3. Losses at the gene ends were 0 bases for V and 6 bases for J; bases not matched to a gene: 3. The CDR3 region is CASSYSGTRSGELFF. In DNA form, the CDR3 reads TGTGCCAGCAGTTACTCGGGGACTAGGTCCGGGGAGCTGTTTTTT.

This clonotype was seen repeatedly, ten times or more. CDR3 loop: CASRKGRFNEKLFF. The CDR3 DNA is TGTGCCAGCAGGAAGGGCCGGTTTAATGAAAAACTGTTTTTT. This chain connects TRBV28 to TRBJ1-4, with D unclear. The CDR3 is made up of 14 amino acids. The V end was cut by 6 bases, the J end by 4 bases, with 12 bases between. Germline values: CDR1 MDHEN, CDR2 SYDVKM.

This clonotype was picked up many times. This chain connects TRBV7-2 to TRBJ2-1; the match to TRBD2 covers 10 bases. The J segment lost 7 bases and the V segment lost 5 bases, leaving 20 bases of the junction unmatched. The germline CDR1 and CDR2 sequences are SGHTA and FQGNSA. The CDR3 is 19 amino acids. CDR3 region: CASSKYTSPLAGVGNEQFF. The DNA of the CDR3 is TGTGCCAGCAGCAAATACACCTCTCCGCTAGCGGGGGTGGGAAATGAGCAGTTCTTC.

This clonotype was picked up a small number of times. The CDR3 DNA reads TGCAGTGCCTCCGGGGGGCTTCAAGAGACCCAGTACTTC. Protein product: CSASGGLQETQYF. This chain connects TRBV20-1 to TRBJ2-5, with D possibly being TRBD2 (7 bases). The ends were cut back, 6 bases at V and 2 bases at J, with 13 bases in the middle. The length of the CDR3 is 13 residues. Per germline, CDR1 DFQATT and CDR2 SNEGSKA (reference sequence).

This clonotype was found many times. The chain combines TRBV7-2 with TRBJ1-6; D is undetermined. This CDR3 contains 12 residues. Germline V CDR1 and CDR2: SGHTA, FQGNSA. V lost 3 bases, J lost 13 bases, and 10 bases lay in between. In nucleotides, the CDR3 is TGTGCCAGCAGCTTCGATTTGCCCCCCCTCCACTTT. As protein: CASSFDLPPLHF.

This clonotype was counted at least ten times. V usage is TRBV7-2 and J usage is TRBJ2-3; 9 nucleotides line up with TRBD1. Germline CDR1 reads SGHTA; CDR2 reads FQGNSA. The CDR3 runs 15 residues. V lost 2 bases and J lost 2; bases outside the gene matches: 2. DNA of the CDR3: TGTGCCAGCAGCTTAAGGGACAGGGCCACAGATACGCAGTATTTT. It specifies CASSLRDRATDTQYF.